This TCR beta chain was captured in a study of tumor-infiltrating lymphocytes in localized non-small cell lung cancer. Generated by immunoSEQ multiplex PCR, the TCRdb table keeps only in-frame clones and is missing some. Seen here are 15,000 or so clones, 40% to 45% observed once, and the top ten hold about a sixth. The CDR3 has 16 residues. Losses at the gene ends were 5 bases for V and 16 bases for J; bases not matched to a gene: 22. Germline CDR1 is MDHEN and CDR2 is SYDVKM. Input material: lung tumor tissue. The source of this sequence is a human donor with non-small cell lung cancer. The V call is TRBV28, the J call TRBJ1-4, with 7 nucleotides matching TRBD1. CDR3 in DNA: TGTGCCAGCAGTAGATTGGGACAGACAGGAGAGGCGACAACGTTTTTT. Protein: CASSRLGQTGEATTFF.